This TCR beta chain was sequenced in a study of identical twins. Using its own MiXCR run on the 5' RACE reads, TCRdb lists one record per CDR3 protein. The table shows approximately 230,000 distinct CDR3 sequences, with approximately 5.9% occurring only once. Study-wide findings and caveats: Out-of-frame alpha sequences common to twins exhibited a surplus of low generation probability. Cross-sectional statistics, not tracking of the same donors, supported the conclusions. Partial confounding of zero-insertion analyses by invariant MAIT and iNKT cells was possible.

Points on this clonotype: Its antigen is still unknown.

The same sample was also studied in work on T cells expressing NK-cell markers.

The sequence came from a woman aged 18-29 years in good health. The material sequenced was CD8+ T cells sorted from blood.

The CDR3 region has the DNA TGTGCCAGCAGGCCGGGACAGCCTGCTGAAGCTTTCTTT. Translating gives CASRPGQPAEAFF. The V gene is TRBV27, the J gene TRBJ1-1, with 7 bases that match TRBD1. V shed 6 bases and J 6 bases; nucleotides not matched to a gene: 7. This CDR3 comprises 13 residues. CDR1 is MNHEY, CDR2 SMNVEV, per germline (reference sequence).